This TCR beta chain was documented in a study of CD8 T cells in Susac syndrome. Study-wide results and caveats: The study's TCR sequencing and HLA analysis drew on a certain number of individuals. That number was acknowledged as relatively small.

In blood CD8+ and CD4+ T cells, TCR beta underwent sequencing. The multiple sclerosis control group comprised treatment-naive patients with stable or active relapsing-remitting disease. Remarks on this clonotype: Its target is unknown.

A quantity of about 0.45 to 1 ug RNA underwent reverse transcription using random hexamers. With immunoSEQ multiplex PCR, TCR beta CDR3 was amplified across 54 Vbeta and 13 Jbeta. MiXCR, applied by TCRdb to the immunoSEQ multiplex PCR reads, yields one record per CDR3 protein. The sample contains approximately 180,000 distinct CDR3 sequences, about 93% of which appear only once. V lost 3 bases to trimming and J lost 3 bases, with 8 bases between them. From germline, CDR1 is LNHDA and CDR2 SQIVND (reference sequence). The CDR3 is 13 amino acids. The chain joins TRBV19 to TRBJ2-5; tentative D call: TRBD1 (5 bases). The clonotype comes from a human donor with multiple sclerosis. Sequenced material: CD4+ T cells from PBMCs. The CDR3 protein is CASSMQGEETQYF. CDR3 nucleotides: TGTGCCAGTAGTATGCAGGGTGAAGAGACCCAGTACTTC.